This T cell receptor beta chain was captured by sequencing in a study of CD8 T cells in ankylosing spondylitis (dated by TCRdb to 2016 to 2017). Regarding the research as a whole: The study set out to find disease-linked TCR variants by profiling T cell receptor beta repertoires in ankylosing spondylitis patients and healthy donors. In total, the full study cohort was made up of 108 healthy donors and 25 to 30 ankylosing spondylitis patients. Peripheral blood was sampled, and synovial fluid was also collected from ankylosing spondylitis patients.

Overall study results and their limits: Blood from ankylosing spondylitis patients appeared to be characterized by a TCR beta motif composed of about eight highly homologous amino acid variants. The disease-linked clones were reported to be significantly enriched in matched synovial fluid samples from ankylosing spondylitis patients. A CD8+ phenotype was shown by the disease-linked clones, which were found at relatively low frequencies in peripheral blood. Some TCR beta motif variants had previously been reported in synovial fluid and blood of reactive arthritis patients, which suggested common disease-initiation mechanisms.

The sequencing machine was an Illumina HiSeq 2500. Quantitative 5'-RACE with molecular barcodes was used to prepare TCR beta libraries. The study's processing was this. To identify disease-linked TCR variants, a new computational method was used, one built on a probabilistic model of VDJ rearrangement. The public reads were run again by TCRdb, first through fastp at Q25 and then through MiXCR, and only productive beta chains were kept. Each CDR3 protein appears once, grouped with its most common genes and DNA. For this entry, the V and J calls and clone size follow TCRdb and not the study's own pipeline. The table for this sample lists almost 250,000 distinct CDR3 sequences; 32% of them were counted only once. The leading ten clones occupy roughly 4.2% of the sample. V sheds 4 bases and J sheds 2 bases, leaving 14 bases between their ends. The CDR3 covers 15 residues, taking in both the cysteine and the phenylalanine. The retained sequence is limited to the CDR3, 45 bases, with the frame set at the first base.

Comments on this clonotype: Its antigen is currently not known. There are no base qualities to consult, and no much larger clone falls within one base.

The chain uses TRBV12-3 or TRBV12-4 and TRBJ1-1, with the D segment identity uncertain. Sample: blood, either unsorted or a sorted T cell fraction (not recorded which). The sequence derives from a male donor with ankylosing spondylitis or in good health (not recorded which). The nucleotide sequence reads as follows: TGTGCCAGCAGTTATTGGAGGGCGGATAACACTGAAGCTTTCTTT. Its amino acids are CASSYWRADNTEAFF.